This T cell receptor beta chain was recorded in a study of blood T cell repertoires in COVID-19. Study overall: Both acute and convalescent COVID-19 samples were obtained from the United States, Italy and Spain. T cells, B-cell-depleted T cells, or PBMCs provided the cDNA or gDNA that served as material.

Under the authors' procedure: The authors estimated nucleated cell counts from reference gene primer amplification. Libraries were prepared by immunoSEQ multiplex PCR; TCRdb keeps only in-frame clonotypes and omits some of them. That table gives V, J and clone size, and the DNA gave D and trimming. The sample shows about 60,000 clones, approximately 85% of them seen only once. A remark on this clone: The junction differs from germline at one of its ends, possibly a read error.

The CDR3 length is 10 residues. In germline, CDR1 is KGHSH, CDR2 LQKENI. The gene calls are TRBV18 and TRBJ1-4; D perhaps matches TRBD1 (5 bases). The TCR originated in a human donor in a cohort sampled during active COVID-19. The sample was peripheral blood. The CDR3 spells CASSPRWGVF. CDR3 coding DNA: TGTGCCAGCTCACCTCGCTGGGGCGTTTTT. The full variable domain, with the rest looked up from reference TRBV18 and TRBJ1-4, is NAGVMQNPRHLVRRRGQEARLRCSPMKGHSHVYWYRQLPEEGLKFMVYLQKENIIDESGMPKERFSAEFPKEGPSILRIQQVVRGDSAAYFCASSPRWGVFGSGTQLSVL.